This TCR beta chain was identified during a study of blood T cell repertoires in COVID-19. Across the study: Samples representing acute and convalescent COVID-19 were sourced from the United States, Italy and Spain.

Original processing notes: Scientists estimated how many nucleated cells there were by amplifying reference gene primers. Sequenced by immunoSEQ multiplex PCR; TCRdb stores in-frame clones only, minus some. The V and J calls and the clone size are those of that table, but D and trimming were determined from the DNA. The sample records 95,000 to 150,000 clones, around 80% being singletons. This clonotype originated in a man in his sixties with active or convalescent COVID-19. Sequencing used peripheral blood.

The CDR3 protein is CASSQEGQSTDTQYF. CDR3 nucleotides: TGTGCCAGCAGCCAAGAGGGACAGAGCACAGATACGCAGTATTTT. The chain carries TRBV4-2 and TRBJ2-3; 7 nucleotides line up with TRBD1. The ends lost 0 bases at V and 0 bases at J; junction bases unmatched: 0. The V gene's germline CDR1 is LGHNA and CDR2 YNFKEQ. The length of the CDR3 is 15 residues.